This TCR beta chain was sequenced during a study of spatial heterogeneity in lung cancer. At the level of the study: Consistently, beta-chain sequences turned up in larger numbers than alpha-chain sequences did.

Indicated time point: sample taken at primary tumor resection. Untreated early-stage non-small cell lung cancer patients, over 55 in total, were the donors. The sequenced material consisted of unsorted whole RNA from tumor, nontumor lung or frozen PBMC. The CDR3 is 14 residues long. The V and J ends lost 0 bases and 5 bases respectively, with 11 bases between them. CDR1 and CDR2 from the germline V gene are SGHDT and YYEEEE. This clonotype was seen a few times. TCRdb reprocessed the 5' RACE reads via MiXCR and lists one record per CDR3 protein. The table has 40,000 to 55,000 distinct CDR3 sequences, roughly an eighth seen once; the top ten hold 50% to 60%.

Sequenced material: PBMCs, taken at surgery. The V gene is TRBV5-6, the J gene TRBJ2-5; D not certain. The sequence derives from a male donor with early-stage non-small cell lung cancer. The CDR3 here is CASSLGTTGETQYF. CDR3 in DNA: TGTGCCAGCAGCTTGGGCACTACCGGGGAGACCCAGTACTTC.